This paragraph reports one T cell receptor beta chain. This record belongs to a study of control samples from healthy donors and cancer patients. The CDR3 contains 16 residues. With 0 bases removed from V and 10 bases from J, the gap between germline ends came to 16 bases. Germline CDR1 reads LNHNV; CDR2 reads YYDKDF (reference sequence). Libraries were prepared by immunoSEQ multiplex PCR; TCRdb keeps only in-frame clonotypes and omits some of them. The sample records about 69,000 clones, approximately 84% being singletons. Sequenced input: PBMCs. The chain links TRBV15 to TRBJ1-6; possibly TRBD1 for D (6 bases). This sequence originates from a woman in her forties or fifties with lung cancer. The CDR3 region is CATSRDHLGGGSPLHF. CDR3 in DNA: TGTGCCACCAGCAGAGATCACCTAGGGGGGGGCTCACCCCTCCACTTT. The whole variable domain, filled in from reference TRBV15 and TRBJ1-6, reads DAMVIQNPRYQVTQFGKPVTLSCSQTLNHNVMYWYQQKSSQAPKLLFHYYDKDFNNEADTPDNFQSRRPNTSFCFLDIRSPGLGDTAMYLCATSRDHLGGGSPLHFGNGTRLTVT.